This record looks at one T cell receptor beta chain sequence and its context. The sample originates from a study of radiotherapy plus CTLA-4 blockade in lung cancer. This CDR3 is 16 amino acids long. With 5 bases clipped from V and 3 bases from J, the junction kept 10 bases outside the gene matches. The germline V gene has CDR1 SGHTA and CDR2 FQGNSA. The protocol was immunoSEQ multiplex PCR, while the TCRdb copy is restricted to in-frame clones and leaves out a portion. The repertoire holds under 65,000 clones, with about three quarters as singletons. The sequencing here drew on peripheral blood, taken from a patient treated with radiotherapy plus ipilimumab. The V gene is TRBV7-2, the J gene TRBJ2-1; TRBD1 matches at 7 bases. This clonotype originated in a human donor with non-small cell lung cancer whose response to radiotherapy plus ipilimumab could not be evaluated. Here the CDR3 reads CASSPRGWDNYNEQFF. The CDR3 DNA reads as TGTGCCAGCAGCCCCAGGGGGTGGGACAACTACAATGAGCAGTTCTTC.